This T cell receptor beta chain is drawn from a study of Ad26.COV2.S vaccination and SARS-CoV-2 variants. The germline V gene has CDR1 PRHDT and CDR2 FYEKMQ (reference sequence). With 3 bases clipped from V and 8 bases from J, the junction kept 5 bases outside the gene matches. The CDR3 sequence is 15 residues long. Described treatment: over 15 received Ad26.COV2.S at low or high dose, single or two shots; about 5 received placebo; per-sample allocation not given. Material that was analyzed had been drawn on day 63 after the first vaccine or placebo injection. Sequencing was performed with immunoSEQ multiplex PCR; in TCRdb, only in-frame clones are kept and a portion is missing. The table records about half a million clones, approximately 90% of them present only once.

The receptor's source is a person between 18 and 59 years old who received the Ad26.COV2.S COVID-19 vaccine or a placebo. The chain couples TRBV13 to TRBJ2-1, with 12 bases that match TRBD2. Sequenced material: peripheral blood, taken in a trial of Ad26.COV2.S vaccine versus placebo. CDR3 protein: CASSFPSGRDYEQFF. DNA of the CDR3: TGTGCCAGCAGCTTCCCTAGCGGGAGGGACTATGAGCAGTTCTTC.